These 20 T cell receptor beta chains were sequenced from one sample in a study of blood T cell repertoires in COVID-19. Using immunoSEQ multiplex PCR, the repertoire was profiled, and TCRdb retains in-frame clones only, with some absent. Of approximately 120,000 clones listed, roughly 86% were seen once; the top ten hold around 13%. Sequencing input: peripheral blood. The receptors originated from a human donor in a cohort sampled during active COVID-19.

The rearrangement links TRBV13 to TRBJ1-1; 8 bases map to TRBD1. The CDR3 is 16 amino acids. Germline lookup yields CDR1 PRHDT and CDR2 FYEKMQ (reference sequence). The junction had 5 bases not matched to a gene; V was cut back by 2 bases and J by 0 bases. As DNA, the CDR3 is TGTGCCAGCAGCTTAAGGACAGGGAATATGAACACTGAAGCTTTCTTT. Residues: CASSLRTGNMNTEAFF.

The chain has TRBV19 and TRBJ2-7, with 7 bases aligning to TRBD2. CDR1 is LNHDA, CDR2 SQIVND, per germline (reference sequence). CDR3 size: 14 residues. The junction had 11 bases not matched to a gene; V was cut back by 5 bases and J by 7 bases. CDR3 DNA: TGTGCCAGTAGTCTCTCACGACTAGCAAGTGAGCAGTACTTC. Translation: CASSLSRLASEQYF.

The genes are TRBV2 and TRBJ2-5; maybe TRBD2 (5 bases). CDR3 length equals 13 residues. Germline V gene lookup returns CDR1 SNHLY and CDR2 FYNNEI. V dropped 11 bases and J dropped 1 base, with 14 bases sitting between them. CDR3 in DNA: TGTGCCCTTATAACTAGTCCCCAAGAGACCCAGTACTTC. Translated, it gives CALITSPQETQYF.

V and J are TRBV5-1 and TRBJ2-2; 8 positions agree with TRBD1. V was pared by 3 bases and J by 1 base, with 5 bases of the junction left unmatched. The CDR3 is 16 residues long. Germline CDR1 and CDR2: SGHRS and YFSETQ. The CDR3 spells CASSSEGTGNTGELFF. CDR3 in DNA: TGCGCCAGCAGCTCCGAGGGGACAGGGAACACCGGGGAGCTGTTTTTT. The full variable domain, in which reference TRBV5-1 and TRBJ2-2 provide the parts outside the CDR3, is KAGVTQTPRYLIKTRGQQVTLSCSPISGHRSVSWYQQTPGQGLQFLFEYFSETQRNKGNFPGRFSGRQFSNSRSEMNVSTLELGDSALYLCASSSEGTGNTGELFFGEGSRLTVL.

This clone was seen only once. The chain is built from TRBV6-5 and TRBJ2-5; no definite D call. The CDR3 consists of 16 residues. Germline V lookup: CDR1 MNHEY, CDR2 SVGAGI. V was shortened by 1 base and J by 4 bases, with 16 bases between the two germline ends. The CDR3 sequence: CASSYFRLDGGETQYF. As DNA, the CDR3 is TGTGCCAGCAGTTACTTTCGGCTAGATGGCGGAGAGACCCAGTACTTC.

The CDR3 is CASSLDRASTEAFF. Written as DNA, the CDR3 is TGTGCCAGCAGCCTGGACAGGGCGAGCACTGAAGCTTTCTTT. V usage is TRBV4-2 and J usage is TRBJ1-1; the match to TRBD1 covers 8 bases. Trimming at V came to 4 bases and at J to 4 bases, leaving 5 bases not matched to a gene. Germline CDR1 reads LGHNA; CDR2 reads YNFKEQ. CDR3 length: 14 residues.

V gene TRBV6-5 combines with J gene TRBJ2-7; TRBD1 agrees at 11 bases. The CDR3 loop spans 15 amino acids. After removal of 5 bases from V and 6 bases from J, the junction contained 9 bases not matched to a gene. In germline, CDR1 is MNHEY, CDR2 SVGAGI. The CDR3: CASSNGQGALAEQYF. Here the CDR3 DNA reads TGTGCCAGCAGTAATGGACAGGGGGCGCTTGCCGAGCAGTACTTC.

This chain uses TRBV27 with TRBJ2-3; a weak D match, TRBD1 (6 bases). This CDR3 spans 15 amino acids. Germline CDR1 is MNHEY and CDR2 is SMNVEV (reference sequence). V lost 7 bases and J 2 bases, leaving 16 bases between the germline ends. For the CDR3, the DNA is TGTGCCAGCACCTCTGCGACAGGTACCACAGATACGCAGTATTTT. It encodes CASTSATGTTDTQYF.

The CDR3 region has the DNA TGTGCCAGCAGCCTCACGGGTAGCACAGATACGCAGTATTTT. Protein product: CASSLTGSTDTQYF. The chain joins TRBV5-8 to TRBJ2-3, with D uncertain. Trimming shortened V by 4 bases and J by 0 bases, and 9 bases separated the two germline ends. The germline V gene encodes CDR1 SGHTS and CDR2 YDEGEE. This CDR3 spans 14 amino acids.

The chain links TRBV4-1 to TRBJ2-7, with D maybe TRBD1 (5 bases). V was pared by 4 bases and J by 2 bases, with 15 bases between. CDR1 MGHRA and CDR2 YSYEKL come from the germline V gene. This CDR3 spans 15 amino acids. The CDR3 DNA sequence: TGCGCCAGCAGCCCCGACCCAGGGTTGGCCTACGAGCAGTACTTC. Its protein is CASSPDPGLAYEQYF.

This sequence joins TRBV7-2 and TRBJ2-5; TRBD2 is a possible D gene (6 bases). The V gene lost 3 bases and the J gene lost 6 bases, with 14 bases spanning the gap. Germline V gene lookup returns CDR1 SGHTA and CDR2 FQGNSA. This CDR3 spans 14 amino acids. Written as DNA, the CDR3 is TGTGCCAGCAGCTTGCGCGGGGTCGGGAAGACCCAGTACTTC. This translates into CASSLRGVGKTQYF. The whole variable domain, filled in from reference TRBV7-2 and TRBJ2-5, reads GAGVSQSPSNKVTEKGKDVELRCDPISGHTALYWYRQSLGQGLEFLIYFQGNSAPDKSGLPSDRFSAERTGGSVSTLTIQRTQQEDSAVYLCASSLRGVGKTQYFGPGTRLLVL.

The genes are TRBV5-1 and TRBJ1-1; D is undetermined. The CDR3 is made up of 13 amino acids. CDR1 and CDR2 from the germline V gene are SGHRS and YFSETQ. Trimming cost V 7 bases and J 1 base, with 11 bases left between them. The CDR3 DNA follows: TGCGCCAGCCGGGAGCCAGCGAACACTGAAGCTTTCTTT. Encoded protein: CASREPANTEAFF.

V usage is TRBV5-6 and J usage is TRBJ1-4; D call uncertain. The CDR3 loop spans 17 amino acids. Trimming left V 0 bases short and J 4 bases short, with 16 bases between. CDR1 SGHDT and CDR2 YYEEEE come from the germline V gene. The CDR3 DNA sequence: TGTGCCAGCAGCTTGGGTACGGTCCGAAACCTTAATGAAAAACTGTTTTTT. It codes for CASSLGTVRNLNEKLFF.

The V and J genes are TRBV5-4 and TRBJ2-7; the D is unclear. Trimming stripped 0 bases from V and 3 bases from J, with 13 bases between. The germline gives CDR1 SGHNT, CDR2 YYREEE (reference sequence). CDR3 length: 15 amino acids. CDR3 residues: CASSLAKTAHYEQYF. The CDR3 region has the DNA TGTGCCAGCAGCTTGGCTAAAACAGCACACTACGAGCAGTACTTC.

V and J are TRBV15 and TRBJ1-5, with 9 bases identical to TRBD1. With V trimmed by 3 bases and J by 4 bases, 7 bases remained unmatched. Germline V CDR1 and CDR2: LNHNV, YYDKDF (reference sequence). This CDR3 region has 16 residues. This chain's CDR3 is CATSRDRGFGNQPQHF. As DNA, the CDR3 is TGTGCCACCAGCAGGGACAGGGGTTTCGGGAATCAGCCCCAGCATTTT.

The V and J genes are TRBV29-1 and TRBJ1-2; 7 bases fit TRBD1. The junction had 2 bases not matched to a gene; V was cut back by 4 bases and J by 6 bases. The CDR3 covers 11 residues. Germline loops: CDR1 SQVTM, CDR2 ANQGSEA. In DNA form, the CDR3 reads TGCAGCGTTGGACAGGGTCATGGCTACACCTTC. Its translation: CSVGQGHGYTF.

This rearrangement joins TRBV3-1 (or the pseudogene TRBV3-2) to TRBJ2-1; 9 bases align to TRBD2. Germline V CDR1 and CDR2: LGHDT, YNNKEL (reference sequence). The CDR3 contains 19 residues. V lost 7 bases, J lost 0 bases, and 16 bases stayed unmatched. CDR3 in amino acids: CASTLRVSGGPGSYNEQFF. The CDR3 region has the DNA TGTGCCAGCACCCTCAGGGTAAGCGGGGGGCCCGGCTCCTACAATGAGCAGTTCTTC.

V and J are TRBV11-2 and TRBJ2-7, with D possibly being TRBD2 (5 bases). Per germline, CDR1 SGHAT and CDR2 FQNNGV. The V gene lost 1 base and the J gene lost 0 bases, with 13 bases spanning the gap. This CDR3 has 16 residues. The CDR3 spells CASSLGTGLSSYEQYF. The CDR3 region has the DNA TGTGCCAGCAGCTTAGGGACGGGGTTAAGCTCCTACGAGCAGTACTTC.

Worth noting for this clone: The junction shows a germline mismatch at one end, possibly a read error. The V and J genes are TRBV19 and TRBJ2-5; TRBD1 matches at 8 bases. Germline V gene lookup returns CDR1 LNHDA and CDR2 SQIVND (reference sequence). The CDR3 loop spans 11 amino acids. The DNA for the CDR3 is TGTGCCAGTAGTATAGGGACAGGGATGGACTTC. This gives the protein CASSIGTGMDF.

This clone came up once. The sample has other DNA sequences that encode this CDR3 too. V is TRBV29-1 and J is TRBJ1-4, with unresolved D. V gave up 4 bases and J gave up 7 bases, with 7 bases separating them. Germline V gives CDR1 SQVTM, CDR2 ANQGSEA. There are 11 residues in the CDR3. The CDR3 loop is CSVGRGEKLFF. Written as DNA, the CDR3 is TGCAGCGTTGGTCGGGGTGAAAAACTGTTTTTT.